These 11 T cell receptor beta chains share one sample of origin, sequenced in a study of blood T cells in healthy people across ages. For the second PCR, which ran for about 6 to 11 cycles, a sample-barcoded 5' primer and a J-beta primer mix were used. MiXCR, applied by TCRdb to the 5' RACE reads, yields one record per CDR3 protein. The sample has 1.2 million to 1.5 million distinct CDR3 sequences, 35% to 45% seen once; the top ten hold approximately 7.9%. Sequencing used blood. These receptors were collected from a woman in her late teens or twenties in good health.

This chain joins TRBV25-1 and TRBJ2-5, with D tentatively TRBD1 (6 bases). The V end was cut by 10 bases, the J end by 1 base, with 19 bases between. The CDR3 runs 15 residues. Germline CDR1 MGHDK, CDR2 SYGVNS. CDR3 DNA: TGTGCCACCCGTAGATACGGACAGATCCAAGAGACCCAGTACTTC. Residues: CATRRYGQIQETQYF.

This clonotype has more than one count but fewer than ten. The rearrangement links TRBV2 to TRBJ2-5; D may be TRBD2 (7 bases). With the DNA end fitting TRBJ2-7 better, the J assignment may be wrong. Germline CDR1 is SNHLY and CDR2 is FYNNEI. The CDR3 runs 16 residues. This CDR3 reads CASSEAQAGQGYEQYF. As DNA, the CDR3 is TGTGCCAGCAGTGAAGCGCAAGCGGGACAAGGCTACGAGCAGTACTTC.

The CDR3 sequence is CASSLLGHTTEAFF. CDR3 DNA sequence: TGTGCCAGCAGCCTCCTGGGACATACGACTGAAGCTTTCTTT. The chain uses TRBV7-3 and TRBJ1-1; TRBD1 might be the D (6 bases). CDR1 is SGHTA, CDR2 FQGTGA, per germline. The CDR3 runs 14 residues. Trimming took 5 bases from V and 5 from J, leaving 15 bases between them.

This clonotype has only a few counts. In DNA, the CDR3 is TGCGCCAGCAGTGAGCGGGGACGGAACACTGAAGCTTTCTTT. Encoded protein: CASSERGRNTEAFF. V and J are TRBV10-2 and TRBJ1-1; D is perhaps TRBD1 (5 bases). The CDR3 covers 14 residues. The V and J ends lost 2 bases and 1 base respectively, with 8 bases between them. Germline CDR1 WSHSY, CDR2 SAAADI.

This clonotype was picked up a small number of times. This sequence joins TRBV12-3 or TRBV12-4 and TRBJ2-2, with D hard to call. Trimming took off 3 bases at V and 0 bases at J, with 5 bases between the two ends. The CDR3 runs 14 residues. The CDR3 loop is CASSLAANTGELFF. The CDR3 bases are TGTGCCAGCAGTTTGGCAGCGAACACCGGGGAGCTGTTTTTT.

This clonotype was detected ten times or more. The chain joins TRBV29-1 to TRBJ2-7; 7 positions agree with TRBD2. Germline assignment: CDR1 SQVTM and CDR2 ANQGSEA. The J segment lost 2 bases and the V segment lost 5 bases, leaving 0 bases of the junction unmatched. This CDR3 region has 11 residues. CDR3 sequence: CSVREAYEQYF. The CDR3 coding sequence is TGCAGCGTTCGGGAGGCCTACGAGCAGTACTTC.

The chain carries TRBV27 and TRBJ1-6, with 7 bases identical to TRBD1. Unmatched junction bases numbered 10, after V lost 5 bases and J lost 9 bases. Looked up from germline, CDR1 is MNHEY and CDR2 is SMNVEV (reference sequence). This CDR3 has 15 amino acids. CDR3 bases: TGTGCCAGCAGTCCGGGACAGCGCCGAAGTTCACCCCTCCACTTT. Protein product: CASSPGQRRSSPLHF.

A few counts support this clonotype. This chain connects TRBV20-1 to TRBJ1-2; a possible D gene is TRBD1 (5 bases). V lost 0 bases and J lost 4, with 18 bases in between. The CDR3 loop spans 16 amino acids. Germline V gives CDR1 DFQATT, CDR2 SNEGSKA (reference sequence). The CDR3 loop is CSARDAEGPSTYGYTF. The CDR3 DNA follows: TGCAGTGCTAGAGACGCGGAGGGGCCGTCCACCTATGGCTACACCTTC.

This clonotype was observed a handful of times. The gene calls are TRBV6-1 and TRBJ2-3, with a possible D match to TRBD2 (6 bases). The CDR3 is 17 residues long. Germline values: CDR1 MNHNS, CDR2 SASEGT. The V gene lost 2 bases and the J gene lost 8 bases, with 23 bases spanning the gap. The CDR3 nucleotides read TGTGCCAGCAGTGAAACGGGACTCCCTTCGGTGTCTGGTACGCAGTATTTT. This translates into CASSETGLPSVSGTQYF.

Only a few counts were recorded for this clonotype. The chain is built from TRBV6-5 and TRBJ1-1, with 7 positions matching TRBD1. This CDR3 has 15 residues. Germline V CDR1 and CDR2: MNHEY, SVGAGI. The V and J ends lost 6 bases and 6 bases, in that order; junction bases with no gene match: 13. CDR3 region: CASRTQTGKQSEAFF. Written as DNA, the CDR3 is TGTGCCAGCAGGACCCAGACAGGGAAACAATCTGAAGCTTTCTTT.

The chain uses TRBV10-3 and TRBJ1-1; D not resolved. Trimming took off 11 bases at V and 0 bases at J, with 13 bases between the two ends. This CDR3 comprises 13 residues. Germline lookup yields CDR1 ENHRY and CDR2 SYGVKD. CDR3 residues: CAAGKAMNTEAFF. In nucleotides, the CDR3 is TGTGCCGCCGGGAAAGCCATGAACACTGAAGCTTTCTTT.